This T cell receptor beta chain was profiled in a study of human T cells and chemical hapten exposure (dated by TCRdb to the early 2020s). With regard to the full study: For sensitization, 2% DPC in acetone was applied to a roughly 2 cm by roughly 2 cm area of upper inner arm skin. Throughout the roughly 23-week study period, patients were also given weekly therapeutic DPC doses on the scalp. Patch testing was done on the upper back using Finn chambers containing 0.01% DPC, and results were scored after 6 days according to International Contact Dermatitis Research Group standards. Most of the patients in the cohort were female, and the cohort covered alopecia areata with under or over 50% scalp involvement, alopecia totalis and alopecia universalis. Libraries were pooled for sequencing, and per-sample TCR yields varied mainly because of small differences in library volumes within the pool. The study tracked peripheral blood TCR repertoire changes in vivo during primary and secondary sensitization to the hapten diphenylcyclopropenone (DPC) in alopecia patients. Patient blood was sampled pre-sensitization (week 0) and at 2, 6 and about 24 weeks after DPC sensitization. For TCR sequencing, blood came from about 28 alopecia patients at anywhere from one to four time points (pre-sensitization, 2, 6 and 24 weeks).

Trimming leaves V shorter by 4 bases and J shorter by 5 bases, with the junction holding 13 bases beyond the gene matches. CDR1 and CDR2 are drawn from the germline V gene: KGHDR, SFDVKD. The CDR3 runs 18 amino acids, cysteine and phenylalanine included. The kept DNA is CDR3 alone, 54 bases in frame from the first base. Library generation was performed with RACE. Sequencing instrument: NextSeq 500. During library preparation, unique molecular identifiers were attached to individual cDNA molecules so that TCRs could be counted in a quantitative, reproducible way. Each blood RNA sample was used to sequence both TCR alpha and TCR beta chains. Under the source paper's analysis protocol: Samples had a median of roughly 98,000 TCRs, with a range from about 23,224 to 690,600. The Decombinator software suite was used to annotate the V, J and CDR3 of the TCR reads. For the PS versus PT1 abundance plots, all samples were subsampled to the same number of TCRs (28,000). Expanded TCRs were defined as absent before sensitization and observed at least eight times at the 2-week time point. TCRdb itself trimmed the public reads at Q25 with fastp, ran MiXCR and retained productive beta chains. A single entry per CDR3 protein holds the most common genes and DNA from its merged rows. These V and J calls are TCRdb output, not the study's own analysis. The table for this sample lists tens of thousands of distinct CDR3 sequences; around an eighth of them were counted only once. The ten biggest clones cover roughly 2.6% of the sample.

General conclusions and limits of the study: No change with DPC sensitization was found in the number of TCRs above 1 in 1000 frequency, and no evidence of global repertoire structure alterations was found. All patients had alopecia, a presumed autoimmune disease, so their immune response might differ from that of healthy individuals. Significantly more large CDR3 similarity clusters were formed by expanded TCRs than by pre-sensitization or healthy control sets, consistent with antigen-driven responses. After repeated subsampling, the strength of the expansion versus patch-test correlation and the threshold at which it became significant changed. A positive correlation was found between the number of PT1 expanded TCRs and patch test score, with significance reached at thresholds 8, 16 and 32 but not 4.

This clonotype was found many times. Its antigen is unknown. Per-nucleotide qualities are absent, and no much larger clonotype sits a single base away. The sample's time point label is to be understood as: patch test 3, about 24 weeks after DPC sensitization. This specimen's treatment or condition label, per the study, means: therapeutic diphenylcyclopropenone sensitization with weekly scalp DPC. Blood at each patch-test visit was drawn before the patch test was applied. Eligible patients were aged 18 to 70, diagnosed with alopecia, deemed suitable for DPC therapy, and excluded if pregnant. Total RNA was extracted from unfractionated whole blood that had been collected in Tempus Blood RNA tubes.

The receptor was isolated from a man younger than 45 with alopecia areata. Some clones in this sample may be carry-over from other donors' samples. The sample in question was whole blood, obtained in connection with sensitization to the hapten diphenylcyclopropenone (DPC). The receptor chain draws on TRBV24-1 and TRBJ2-2; TRBD1 fits 9 bases in the junction. The CDR3 protein sequence reads: CATSDPTLTGGGTGELFF. The nucleotide sequence reads as follows: TGTGCCACCAGTGACCCCACCCTGACAGGGGGTGGGACCGGGGAGCTGTTTTTT.